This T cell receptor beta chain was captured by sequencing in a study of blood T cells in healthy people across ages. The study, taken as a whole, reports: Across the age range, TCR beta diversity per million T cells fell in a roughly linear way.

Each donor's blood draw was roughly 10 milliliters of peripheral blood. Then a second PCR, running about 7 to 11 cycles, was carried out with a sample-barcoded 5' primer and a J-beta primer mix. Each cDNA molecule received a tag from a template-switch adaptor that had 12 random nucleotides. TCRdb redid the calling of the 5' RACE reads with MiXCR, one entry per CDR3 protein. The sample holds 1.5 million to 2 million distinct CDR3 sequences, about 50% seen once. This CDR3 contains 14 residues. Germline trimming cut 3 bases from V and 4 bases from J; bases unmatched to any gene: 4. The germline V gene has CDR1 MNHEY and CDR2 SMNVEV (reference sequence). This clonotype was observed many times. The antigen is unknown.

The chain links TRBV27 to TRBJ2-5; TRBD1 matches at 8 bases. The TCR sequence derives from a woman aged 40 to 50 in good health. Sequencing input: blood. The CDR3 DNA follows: TGTGCCAGCAGTTTCGGACAGGGTGGAGAGACCCAGTACTTC. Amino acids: CASSFGQGGETQYF.